This T cell receptor beta chain was found in a study of cytomegalovirus exposure and HLA in healthy donors. General study results and limits: Solely CMV serostatus was available to characterize immune exposure.

The CDR3 extends over 12 amino acids. V gave up 6 bases and J gave up 0 bases, with 6 bases separating them. The germline V gene encodes CDR1 MNHEY and CDR2 SMNVEV (reference sequence). Regarding this clone: The antigen remains unidentified.

It was with 60 Vbeta and 13 Jbeta primers that the PCR ran. The protocol was immunoSEQ multiplex PCR, while the TCRdb copy is restricted to in-frame clones and leaves out a portion. The table has 70,000 to 95,000 clones, less than 65% seen once. Sequencing input: PBMCs. The chain couples TRBV27 to TRBJ2-7; D gene ambiguous. The source is a woman under 40 in good health and CMV-seropositive. The CDR3 DNA reads TGTGCCAGCAGGAGATACTCCTACGAGCAGTACTTC. This gives the protein CASRRYSYEQYF.